This T cell receptor beta chain was found in a study of monozygotic twins with cystic fibrosis. Study overall: Libraries were built from approximately 3 micrograms of fragmented DNA using about 16 PCR cycles. General observations from the study: No link emerged between shared CDR3 counts and age, concordance or severity. Monozygotic CF twin pairs shared significantly more nucleotide-identical clonotypes than unrelated CF individuals did.

The germline V gene has CDR1 MGHDK and CDR2 SYGVNS. Trimming shortened V by 2 bases and J by 0 bases, and 8 bases separated the two germline ends. This CDR3 is 16 amino acids long. On this clone: No antigen is known for it.

The protocol was immunoSEQ multiplex PCR, while the TCRdb copy is restricted to in-frame clones and leaves out a portion. The table records 25,000 to 35,000 clones, around four fifths of them present only once. This sequence originates from a girl aged 2 to 9 with cystic fibrosis. The chain links TRBV25-1 to TRBJ1-6; no firm D call. Sequenced material: blood. Written as DNA, the CDR3 is TGTGCCAGCAGTGAAAAGTCGAGCTCCTATAATTCACCCCTCCACTTT. Translation: CASSEKSSSYNSPLHF.